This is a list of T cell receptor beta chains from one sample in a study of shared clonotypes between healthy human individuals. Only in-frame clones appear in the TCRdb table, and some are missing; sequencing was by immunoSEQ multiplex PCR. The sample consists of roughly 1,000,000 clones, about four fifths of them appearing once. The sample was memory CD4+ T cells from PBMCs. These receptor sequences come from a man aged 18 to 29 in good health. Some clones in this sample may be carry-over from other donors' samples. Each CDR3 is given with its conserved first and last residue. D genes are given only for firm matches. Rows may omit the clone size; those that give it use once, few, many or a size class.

TGTGCCAGCTCACCAACTACGGTTAACTATGGCTACACCTTC,CASSPTTVNYGYTF,TRBJ1-2,-,TRBV18,-
TGCGCCAGCAGCCAGGATCCGGGGGTGAACTATGGCTACACCTTC,CASSQDPGVNYGYTF,TRBJ1-2,-,TRBV5-1,few
TGTGCCAGCTCACCACGGACCCCACGGGGGGGCCAATCCTACGAGCAGTACTTC,CASSPRTPRGGQSYEQYF,TRBJ2-7,TRBD2,TRBV18,-
TGCGCCAGCAGCTTGGTCCCTAACGGGAGGGCCACAGATACGCAGTATTTT,CASSLVPNGRATDTQYF,TRBJ2-3,TRBD2,TRBV5-1,few
TGTGCCAGCAGCTTACTTTCAGATTTCAATGAAAAACTGTTTTTT,CASSLLSDFNEKLFF,TRBJ1-4,-,TRBV7-2,-
TGCGCCAGCAGCTTTTCTCGACTAGCGGACACAGATACGCAGTATTTT,CASSFSRLADTDTQYF,TRBJ2-3,TRBD2,TRBV5-1,once
TGTGCCAGCTCCGGGGCTGGCTCCTACAATGAGCAGTTCTTC,CASSGAGSYNEQFF,TRBJ2-1,-,TRBV6-6,-
TGTGCCAGCAGTGAAGCTGGGACCTATGGCTACACCTTC,CASSEAGTYGYTF,TRBJ1-2,-,TRBV6-1,-
TGTGCCACCCGACTAGCGGGAGGGCCGGGGGAGACCCAGTACTTC,CATRLAGGPGETQYF,TRBJ2-5,TRBD2,TRBV2,-
TGTGCCAGCAGGAGACAGATAGACTACGAGCAGTACTTC,CASRRQIDYEQYF,TRBJ2-7,-,TRBV6-6,-
TGCGCCAGCAGCCTGATAGCGGGAGGGACAGATACGCAGTATTTT,CASSLIAGGTDTQYF,TRBJ2-3,TRBD2,TRBV5-1,-
TGTGCCAGCACCCCCCGTCCCTCGGGCAAAAACATTCAGTACTTC,CASTPRPSGKNIQYF,TRBJ2-4,-,TRBV7-2,-
TGTGCCAGCAGAGGGCGCCAAGATACGCAGTATTTT,CASRGRQDTQYF,TRBJ2-3,-,TRBV6-1,-
TGTGCCAGCAGTTACGGGGCTAGCCGGTCCTACAATGAGCAGTTCTTC,CASSYGASRSYNEQFF,TRBJ2-1,-,TRBV6-5,once
TGTGCCAGCAGCTCCTTTGACAACACTGAAGCTTTCTTT,CASSSFDNTEAFF,TRBJ1-1,-,TRBV11-3,once
TGTGCCAGCAGCGTAGTTGACAGCTCGCTCTCTGGAAACACCATATATTTT,CASSVVDSSLSGNTIYF,TRBJ1-3,-,TRBV9,-
TGTGCCAGCAGTATGACAGGGGACTATGGCTACACCTTC,CASSMTGDYGYTF,TRBJ1-2,TRBD1,TRBV28,-
TGTGCCAGCAGTTACTCCGGCCGGTTGAGTGAAAAACTGTTTTTT,CASSYSGRLSEKLFF,TRBJ1-4,-,TRBV6-5,-
TGCGCCAGCAGCTTGGCCGGGTCCGGAGGAAATGAAAAACTGTTTTTT,CASSLAGSGGNEKLFF,TRBJ1-4,-,TRBV5-1,-
TGCGCCAGCAGGGAAACTGGCTCTGGGGCCAACGTCCTGACTTTC,CASRETGSGANVLTF,TRBJ2-6,-,TRBV5-1,-
TGTGCCAGCAGTTTCGGAACGGGAGGGAGCACAGATACGCAGTATTTT,CASSFGTGGSTDTQYF,TRBJ2-3,TRBD2,TRBV13,few